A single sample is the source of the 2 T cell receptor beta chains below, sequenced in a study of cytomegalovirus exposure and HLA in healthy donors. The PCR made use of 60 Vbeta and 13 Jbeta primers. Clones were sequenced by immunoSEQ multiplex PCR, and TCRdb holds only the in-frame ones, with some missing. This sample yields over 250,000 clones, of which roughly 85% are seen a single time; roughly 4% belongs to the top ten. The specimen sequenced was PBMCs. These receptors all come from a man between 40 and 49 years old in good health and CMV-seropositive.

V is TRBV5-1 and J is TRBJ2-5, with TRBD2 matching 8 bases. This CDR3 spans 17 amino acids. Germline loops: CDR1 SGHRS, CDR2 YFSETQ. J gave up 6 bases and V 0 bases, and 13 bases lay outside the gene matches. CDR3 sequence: CASSLAGGGGRQQTQYF. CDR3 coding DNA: TGCGCCAGCAGCTTGGCCGGGGGGGGCGGAAGGCAACAGACCCAGTACTTC.

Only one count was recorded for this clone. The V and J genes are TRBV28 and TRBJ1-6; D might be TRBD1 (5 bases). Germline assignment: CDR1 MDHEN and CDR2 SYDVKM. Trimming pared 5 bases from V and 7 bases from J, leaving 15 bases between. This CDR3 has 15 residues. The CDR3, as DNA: TGTGCCAGCAGTGAACGACAGAGGACCAATTCACCCCTCCACTTT. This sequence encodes CASSERQRTNSPLHF.